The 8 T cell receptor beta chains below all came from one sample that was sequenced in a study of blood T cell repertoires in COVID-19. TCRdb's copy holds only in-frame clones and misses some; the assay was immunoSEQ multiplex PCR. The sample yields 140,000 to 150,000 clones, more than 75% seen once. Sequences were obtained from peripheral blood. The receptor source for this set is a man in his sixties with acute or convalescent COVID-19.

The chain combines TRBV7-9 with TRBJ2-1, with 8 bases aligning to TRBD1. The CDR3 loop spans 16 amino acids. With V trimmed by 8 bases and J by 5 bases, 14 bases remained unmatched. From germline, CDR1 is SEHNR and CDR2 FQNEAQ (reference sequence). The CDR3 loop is CASALARTGPHNEQFF. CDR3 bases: TGTGCCAGCGCCCTCGCGAGGACAGGGCCCCACAATGAGCAGTTCTTC. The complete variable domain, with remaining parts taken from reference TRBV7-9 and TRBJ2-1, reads DTGVSQNPRHKITKRGQNVTFRCDPISEHNRLYWYRQTLGQGPEFLTYFQNEAQLEKSRLLSDRFSAERPKGSFSTLEIQRTEQGDSAMYLCASALARTGPHNEQFFGPGTRLTVL.

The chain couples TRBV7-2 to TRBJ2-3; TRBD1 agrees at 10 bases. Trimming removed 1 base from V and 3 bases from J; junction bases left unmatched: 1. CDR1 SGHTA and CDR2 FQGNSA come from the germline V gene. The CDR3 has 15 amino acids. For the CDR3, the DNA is TGTGCCAGCAGCTTAGGACAGGGGGCAACAGATACGCAGTATTTT. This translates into CASSLGQGATDTQYF.

The CDR3 region has the DNA TGTGCCACCAGTGACCACGGGACAGGGGCCCCCTTAGATGGCTACACCTTC. Its translation: CATSDHGTGAPLDGYTF. The chain uses TRBV24-1 and TRBJ1-2; 10 bases map to TRBD1. CDR3 length: 17 amino acids. Germline V gene lookup returns CDR1 KGHDR and CDR2 SFDVKD. After removal of 4 bases from V and 6 bases from J, the junction contained 13 bases not matched to a gene.

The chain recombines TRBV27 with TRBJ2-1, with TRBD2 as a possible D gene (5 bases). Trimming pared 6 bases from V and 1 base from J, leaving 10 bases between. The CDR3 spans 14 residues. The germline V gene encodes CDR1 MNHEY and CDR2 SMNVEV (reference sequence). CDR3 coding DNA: TGTGCCAGCAGCTCCGGAGGATCCTACAATGAGCAGTTCTTC. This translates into CASSSGGSYNEQFF.

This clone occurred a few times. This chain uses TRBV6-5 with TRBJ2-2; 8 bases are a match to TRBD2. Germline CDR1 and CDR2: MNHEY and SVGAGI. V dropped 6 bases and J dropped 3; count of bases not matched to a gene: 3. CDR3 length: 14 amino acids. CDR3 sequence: CASRQREYTGELFF. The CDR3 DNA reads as TGTGCCAGCAGGCAGCGGGAGTACACCGGGGAGCTGTTTTTT.

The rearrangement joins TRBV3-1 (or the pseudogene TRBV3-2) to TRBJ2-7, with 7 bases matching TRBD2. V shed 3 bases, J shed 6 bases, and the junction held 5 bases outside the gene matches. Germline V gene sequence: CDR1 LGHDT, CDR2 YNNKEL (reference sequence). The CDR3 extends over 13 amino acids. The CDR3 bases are TGTGCCAGCAGCCATGCGGGAGCAGGCGAGCAGTACTTC. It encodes CASSHAGAGEQYF.

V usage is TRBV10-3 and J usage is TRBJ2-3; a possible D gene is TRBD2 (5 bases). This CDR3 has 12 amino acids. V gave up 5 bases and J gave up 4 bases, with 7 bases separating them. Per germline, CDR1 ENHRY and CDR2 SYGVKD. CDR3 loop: CAISTSADTQYF. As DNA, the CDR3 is TGTGCCATCAGTACTAGTGCAGATACGCAGTATTTT.

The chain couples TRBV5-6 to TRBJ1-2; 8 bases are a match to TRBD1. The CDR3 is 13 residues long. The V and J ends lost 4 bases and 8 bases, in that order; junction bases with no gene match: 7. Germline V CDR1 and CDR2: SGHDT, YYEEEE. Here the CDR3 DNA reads TGTGCCAGCAGCGCGGACAGGGAGGGCGGCTACACCTTC. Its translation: CASSADREGGYTF.